This T cell receptor (beta chain) was retrieved from a study of OX40 agonist ivuxolimab in advanced cancers. Measured with immunoSEQ multiplex PCR; TCRdb has only the in-frame clones, and not every one. In the table there are roughly 98,000 clones, approximately 80% of which are singletons. With 5 bases removed from V and 0 bases from J, the gap between germline ends came to 5 bases. CDR1 and CDR2 from the germline V gene are MNHNY and SVGAGI (reference sequence). The CDR3 extends over 13 amino acids. With autoimmune disease history or systemic immunosuppression, patients were excluded. In its sample, this clone was seen a few times.

The sequence was collected from an adult with an advanced solid tumor such as melanoma, head and neck, liver or kidney cancer. The rearrangement links TRBV6-6 to TRBJ1-5; D remains unclear. The specimen comprised CD4+ or CD8+ T cells sorted from blood, sampled in a trial of the OX40 agonist ivuxolimab. The CDR3 spells CASSPLSNQPQHF. In nucleotides, the CDR3 is TGTGCCAGCAGTCCCCTTAGCAATCAGCCCCAGCATTTT.